The present T cell receptor beta chain was sequenced within a study of CD8+ T cells in alopecia areata. Study details: It was oral tofacitinib, at 5 to 10 mg twice daily, that treated patients received. Tofacitinib ran 6 to 18 months, followed by 6 months off drug.

Worth noting for this clone: Its target is not known.

Treatment specified: oral pan-JAK inhibitor, 5-10 mg twice daily. The germline V gene encodes CDR1 SQVTM and CDR2 ANQGSEA. The CDR3 extends over 12 amino acids. Unmatched junction bases numbered 2, after V lost 7 bases and J lost 1 base. Broader study findings: Among the 100 top clones, expanded CD8+ clones, like scalp clonality, were significantly decreased by tofacitinib.

RNA extraction and reverse transcription yielded cDNA as sequencing template. The repertoire was sequenced with immunoSEQ multiplex PCR; TCRdb's copy has only in-frame clones and lacks some. The sample consists of about 120,000 clones, 53% of them appearing once. The chain has TRBV29-1 and TRBJ1-1; TRBD1 aligns across 8 bases. The sequence was collected from a human donor with alopecia areata. The sample here was CD4+ T cells sorted from blood, taken at week 4, from a patient treated with tofacitinib. The CDR3 region is CSAGGANTEAFF. CDR3 in DNA: TGCAGCGCAGGGGGCGCGAACACTGAAGCTTTCTTT.